This entry lists 19 T cell receptor beta chains sequenced from one sample in a study of CD8+CD57+ T cells in acquired aplastic anemia. TCR beta VDJ combinations and CDR3 sequences were profiled from genomic DNA. TCRdb re-derived calls from the reads in MiXCR, one entry per CDR3 protein. Of about 98,000 distinct CDR3 sequences in the sample, less than 75% were seen once. Only patients with CD8+CD57+ cell expansion on flow cytometry were chosen for sequencing. Sequenced material: sorted CD4+, CD8+, or CD8+CD57+ T cells (not recorded which) from PBMCs. These TCRs come from a human donor with aplastic anemia.

This clonotype was detected once. The chain combines TRBV11-2 with TRBJ1-5; D is unresolved. This CDR3 is built from 15 residues. The V gene lost 1 base and the J gene lost 0 bases, with 7 bases spanning the gap. Germline CDR1 and CDR2: SGHAT and FQNNGV. CDR3 sequence reads: CASSLVWGSNQPQHF. For the CDR3, the DNA is TGTGCCAGCAGCTTAGTTTGGGGTAGCAATCAGCCCCAGCATTTT.

As concerns this clonotype: At one end the junction does not follow the germline gene, possibly because of a read error. The chain couples TRBV20-1 to TRBJ2-7; possible D gene TRBD2, 6 bases. The CDR3 is 14 residues long. Germline-derived CDR1 and CDR2 are DFQATT and SNEGSKA (reference sequence). This chain's CDR3 is CGAPIAGLSYEQYF. The DNA of the CDR3 is TGCGGTGCCCCCATCGCGGGACTGTCCTACGAGCAGTACTTC.

The CDR3, as DNA: TGTGCCAGTAGCTCCTCCCGGACAGCCCTAAGATCACCCCTCCACTTT. Protein product: CASSSSRTALRSPLHF. The chain couples TRBV19 to TRBJ1-6; maybe TRBD1 (6 bases). The CDR3 length is 16 residues. From germline, CDR1 is LNHDA and CDR2 SQIVND (reference sequence). V was shortened by 6 bases and J by 10 bases, with 22 bases between the two germline ends. Complete variable domain (other parts from reference TRBV19 and TRBJ1-6): DGGITQSPKYLFRKEGQNVTLSCEQNLNHDAMYWYRQDPGQGLRLIYYSQIVNDFQKGDIAEGYSVSREKKESFPLTVTSAQKNPTAFYLCASSSSRTALRSPLHFGNGTRLTVT.

This clonotype appeared a single time. The chain combines TRBV2 with TRBJ1-1, with D maybe TRBD1 (6 bases). Germline CDR1 is SNHLY and CDR2 is FYNNEI. This CDR3 comprises 13 residues. Trimming pared 7 bases from V and 1 base from J, leaving 10 bases between. For the CDR3, the DNA is TGTGCCAGCACAGGACAGCCGAACACTGAAGCTTTCTTT. Its translation: CASTGQPNTEAFF.

V and J are TRBV20-1 and TRBJ2-5, with D perhaps being TRBD1 or TRBD2 (6 bases each). V was shortened by 5 bases and J by 5 bases, with 15 bases between the two germline ends. CDR3 size: 13 residues. Germline lookup yields CDR1 DFQATT and CDR2 SNEGSKA (reference sequence). CDR3 nucleotide sequence: TGCAGTGCTCCCAGGAGGGGGGTGGAGACCCAGTACTTC. Its protein product is CSAPRRGVETQYF.

This clonotype was counted only a few times. The V gene is TRBV20-1, the J gene TRBJ2-5; 7 bases map to TRBD2. In germline, CDR1 is DFQATT, CDR2 SNEGSKA (reference sequence). The CDR3 runs to 13 residues. Trimming at V came to 3 bases and at J to 5 bases, leaving 6 bases not matched to a gene. DNA of the CDR3: TGCAGTGCTAGGGTGGCCGGGGGGGAGACCCAGTACTTC. Its translation is CSARVAGGETQYF.

V is TRBV9 and J is TRBJ1-1; TRBD1 aligns across 7 bases. There are 15 residues in the CDR3. Trimming removed 0 bases from V and 1 base from J; junction bases left unmatched: 3. Looked up from germline, CDR1 is SGDLS and CDR2 is YYNGEE. The CDR3 nucleotides are TGTGCCAGCAGCGTAGTGACAGGGAGGAACACTGAAGCTTTCTTT. It specifies CASSVVTGRNTEAFF. The full variable domain, completed using reference TRBV9 and TRBJ1-1, is DSGVTQTPKHLITATGQRVTLRCSPRSGDLSVYWYQQSLDQGLQFLIQYYNGEERAKGNILERFSAQQFPDLHSELNLSSLELGDSALYFCASSVVTGRNTEAFFGQGTRLTVV.

The J gene is TRBJ1-6, the V gene TRBV10-3; D might be TRBD1 (5 bases). V was shortened by 7 bases and J by 5 bases, with 9 bases between the two germline ends. CDR1 and CDR2 from the germline V gene are ENHRY and SYGVKD. The CDR3 loop spans 13 amino acids. The CDR3 loop is CAIKGRDNSPLHF. As DNA, the CDR3 is TGTGCCATCAAAGGCAGGGATAATTCACCCCTCCACTTT.

The rearrangement uses TRBV14 and TRBJ1-1; the match to TRBD1 covers 9 bases. CDR3 size: 16 residues. CDR1 and CDR2 (germline): SGHDN, FVKESK. J lost 1 base, V lost 3 bases, and 6 bases had no gene match. CDR3 DNA: TGTGCCAGCAGCCACGGACAGGGGTTCGGGAACACTGAAGCTTTCTTT. It codes for CASSHGQGFGNTEAFF.

V is TRBV20-1 and J is TRBJ2-7; 14 bases agree with TRBD2. CDR3 length: 15 amino acids. Trimming took 3 bases from V and 0 from J; bases not matched to a gene: 1. Germline CDR1 reads DFQATT; CDR2 reads SNEGSKA (reference sequence). CDR3 DNA sequence: TGCAGTGCTAGGGGACTAGCGGGAGTCTCCTACGAGCAGTACTTC. Its translation is CSARGLAGVSYEQYF.

This clonotype was detected only a few times. The chain couples TRBV19 to TRBJ2-1, with 7 positions matching TRBD1. Per the germline V gene, CDR1 is LNHDA and CDR2 is SQIVND (reference sequence). The trim removed 5 bases at V and 10 bases at J, leaving 8 bases unmatched. The CDR3 spans 13 residues. The CDR3 bases are TGTGCCAGTAGTTCTACAGGGGTTAGCGAGCAGTTCTTC. This gives the protein CASSSTGVSEQFF.

The chain uses TRBV24-1 and TRBJ2-7; either TRBD1 or TRBD2 may supply D (5 bases each). V shed 6 bases and J shed 2 bases, with 10 bases lying between them. The CDR3 contains 13 residues. Germline V gene lookup returns CDR1 KGHDR and CDR2 SFDVKD. In DNA, the CDR3 is TGTGCCACCAGTACGGGACGGCCCTACGAGCAGTACTTC. Translation gives CATSTGRPYEQYF.

This sequence joins TRBV20-1 and TRBJ2-7; D is possibly TRBD2 (6 bases). Per the germline V gene, CDR1 is DFQATT and CDR2 is SNEGSKA (reference sequence). The germline V and J ends were trimmed by 2 bases and 4 bases, with 15 bases remaining between them. The CDR3 length is 14 residues. The CDR3 DNA follows: TGCAGTGCTAGAAAAAGGGACTCCTATTACGAGCAGTACTTC. Translated, it gives CSARKRDSYYEQYF.

V is TRBV25-1 and J is TRBJ2-2, with D possibly being TRBD2 (5 bases). This CDR3 has 14 residues. Germline V gene data show CDR1 as MGHDK and CDR2 as SYGVNS. V dropped 5 bases and J dropped 8 bases, with 15 bases sitting between them. The CDR3 sequence is CASSTPSEVGELFF. The CDR3 bases are TGTGCCAGCAGTACCCCTTCGGAGGTTGGGGAGCTGTTTTTT.

This clonotype was seen a few times. The genes are TRBV10-1 and TRBJ2-2; no clear D gene. V was clipped by 0 bases and J by 3 bases, with 8 bases between them. This CDR3 spans 15 amino acids. Germline CDR1 and CDR2: WNHNN and SYGVQD (reference sequence). The CDR3 sequence is CASSESRLHTGELFF. DNA for the CDR3: TGCGCCAGCAGTGAGTCCAGGCTCCACACCGGGGAGCTGTTTTTT.

The chain recombines TRBV10-3 with TRBJ2-1, with 8 bases matching TRBD2. V lost 6 bases and J lost 9; bases outside the gene matches: 10. Per germline, CDR1 ENHRY and CDR2 SYGVKD. The CDR3 has 14 amino acids. CDR3 protein: CAIREYDGGAEQFF. The CDR3 coding sequence is TGTGCCATCAGGGAATACGACGGGGGGGCTGAGCAGTTCTTC.

As concerns this clonotype: The junction shows a germline mismatch at one end, possibly a read error. The chain has TRBV5-1 and TRBJ1-2; 7 bases agree with TRBD1. Germline assignment: CDR1 SGHRS and CDR2 YFSETQ. The CDR3 extends over 13 amino acids. The CDR3 loop reads CASSRQGPYGYTF. The CDR3 nucleotides read TGTGCCAGCAGCCGACAGGGTCCCTATGGCTACACCTTC.

This clonotype was seen at least ten times. The chain combines TRBV4-1 with TRBJ2-4; D remains unclear. CDR1 and CDR2 (germline): MGHRA, YSYEKL. Trimming shortened V by 7 bases and J by 1 base, and 2 bases separated the two germline ends. The CDR3 loop spans 11 amino acids. The DNA for the CDR3 is TGCGCCAGCATGGCCAAAAACATTCAGTACTTC. Its translation: CASMAKNIQYF.

CDR3 nucleotides: TGTGCCAGCAGCCCCCAAACCGCGAATGAGCAGTTCTTC. It translates to CASSPQTANEQFF. The genes are TRBV7-3 and TRBJ2-1; D ambiguous. The CDR3 length is 13 residues. Germline assignment: CDR1 SGHTA and CDR2 FQGTGA. Trimming pared 5 bases from V and 7 bases from J, leaving 12 bases between. Full variable domain (missing parts from reference TRBV7-3 and TRBJ2-1): GAGVSQTPSNKVTEKGKYVELRCDPISGHTALYWYRQSLGQGPEFLIYFQGTGAADDSGLPNDRFFAVRPEGSVSTLKIQRTERGDSAVYLCASSPQTANEQFFGPGTRLTVL.